A selection of T cell receptor beta chains follows, all from one sample in a study of blood T cells in healthy people across ages. TCRdb itself ran the 5' RACE reads through MiXCR, one entry per CDR3 protein. The sample has 1.5 million to 2 million distinct CDR3 sequences; 49% are singletons. Sequencing was performed on blood. These receptors were collected from a woman aged 40 to 49 in good health. CDR3s include the opening cysteine and the closing phenylalanine or tryptophan. Each record gives: D gene, V gene, J gene, clone size, CDR3 protein, CDR3 DNA. D genes are given only for firm matches. Expanded clones are given a class, and other clones once, few, many or no size at all.

d_call: .
v_call: TRBV24-1
j_call: TRBJ2-2
clone_size: .
cdr3_aa: CATSVKGTTGELFF
cdr3_nt: TGTGCCACCAGTGTAAAGGGGACCACCGGGGAGCTGTTTTTT

d_call: .
v_call: TRBV2
j_call: TRBJ2-7
clone_size: few
cdr3_aa: CASSERPSSYEQYF
cdr3_nt: TGTGCCAGCAGTGAGCGTCCAAGCTCCTACGAGCAGTACTTC

d_call: .
v_call: TRBV20-1
j_call: TRBJ1-5
clone_size: .
cdr3_aa: CSARVVGGNHPQHF
cdr3_nt: TGCAGTGCTAGAGTAGTGGGGGGCAATCACCCCCAGCATTTT

d_call: .
v_call: TRBV7-2
j_call: TRBJ1-6
clone_size: .
cdr3_aa: CASRPPPGFNSPLHF
cdr3_nt: TGTGCCAGCAGGCCCCCCCCAGGTTTCAATTCACCCCTCCACTTT

d_call: .
v_call: TRBV5-1
j_call: TRBJ2-5
clone_size: .
cdr3_aa: CASSLGPASKETQYF
cdr3_nt: TGCGCCAGCAGCTTGGGCCCGGCCTCGAAAGAGACCCAGTACTTC

d_call: TRBD1
v_call: TRBV7-9
j_call: TRBJ1-1
clone_size: .
cdr3_aa: CASRPNTGTGGLLNTEAFF
cdr3_nt: TGTGCCAGCAGACCTAACACCGGGACAGGGGGCTTGCTGAACACTGAAGCTTTCTTT

d_call: TRBD2
v_call: TRBV12-3/TRBV12-4
j_call: TRBJ2-3
clone_size: .
cdr3_aa: CASSLQRLAGASTDTQYF
cdr3_nt: TGTGCCAGCAGTTTACAGAGGTTAGCGGGGGCTAGCACAGATACGCAGTATTTT

d_call: .
v_call: TRBV6-6
j_call: TRBJ2-7
clone_size: .
cdr3_aa: CASSGREMTYEQYF
cdr3_nt: TGTGCCAGCAGTGGACGGGAGATGACCTACGAGCAGTACTTC

d_call: TRBD1
v_call: TRBV7-2
j_call: TRBJ1-2
clone_size: .
cdr3_aa: CASSFNPLGQGGDGYTF
cdr3_nt: TGTGCCAGCAGCTTTAACCCCTTGGGACAGGGTGGGGATGGCTACACCTTC

d_call: .
v_call: TRBV28
j_call: TRBJ2-5
clone_size: few
cdr3_aa: CASSLRTQKETQYF
cdr3_nt: TGTGCCAGCAGTCTCAGGACCCAAAAAGAGACCCAGTACTTC

d_call: .
v_call: TRBV7-8
j_call: TRBJ2-5
clone_size: .
cdr3_aa: CASSLAGIREETQYF
cdr3_nt: TGTGCCAGCAGCTTAGCCGGGATCAGGGAAGAGACCCAGTACTTC

d_call: .
v_call: TRBV4-3
j_call: TRBJ1-1
clone_size: .
cdr3_aa: CASSQDILGPGGAFF
cdr3_nt: TGCGCCAGCAGCCAAGATATTTTAGGGCCTGGGGGAGCTTTCTTT

d_call: .
v_call: TRBV28
j_call: TRBJ2-4
clone_size: .
cdr3_aa: CASSLVPGSGKNIQYF
cdr3_nt: TGTGCCAGCAGTTTAGTTCCCGGGAGCGGCAAAAACATTCAGTACTTC

d_call: TRBD1
v_call: TRBV20-1
j_call: TRBJ2-6
clone_size: .
cdr3_aa: CSVIGQGFSGANVLTF
cdr3_nt: TGCAGTGTTATCGGACAGGGGTTCTCTGGGGCCAACGTCCTGACTTTC

d_call: .
v_call: TRBV11-2
j_call: TRBJ1-6
clone_size: .
cdr3_aa: CASRPSRNSPLHF
cdr3_nt: TGTGCCAGCAGGCCCAGCCGGAATTCACCCCTCCACTTT

d_call: TRBD2
v_call: TRBV20-1
j_call: TRBJ2-7
clone_size: few
cdr3_aa: CSAGGGASGSYEQYF
cdr3_nt: TGCAGTGCTGGAGGAGGGGCTAGCGGCTCCTACGAGCAGTACTTC

d_call: TRBD1
v_call: TRBV4-3
j_call: TRBJ1-6
clone_size: .
cdr3_aa: CASSQLTGLNSPLHF
cdr3_nt: TGCGCCAGCAGCCAATTGACAGGGCTTAATTCACCCCTCCACTTT

d_call: TRBD1
v_call: TRBV20-1
j_call: TRBJ2-1
clone_size: .
cdr3_aa: CSASARGPDNEQFF
cdr3_nt: TGCAGTGCTAGTGCCAGGGGGCCTGACAATGAGCAGTTCTTC

d_call: TRBD1
v_call: TRBV10-3
j_call: TRBJ2-1
clone_size: .
cdr3_aa: CAISEEGRTGTGDRNEQFF
cdr3_nt: TGTGCCATCAGTGAGGAGGGACGTACCGGGACAGGGGACCGAAATGAGCAGTTCTTC